This paragraph covers one TCR beta chain sequence. The antigen this receptor binds is unknown. No per-base quality is available; no much larger clone lies one base away. The intended sense of this specimen's time point label: baseline before first vaccination. Samples from vaccinated people were obtained from the UK trials COV001 and COV002, which included a single-blind randomized controlled phase 2/3 trial of AZD1222 (ChAdOx1 nCoV-19) in healthy adults. For TCRbeta chain sequencing, PBMC samples from trial participants were taken at day 0 and at day 28 after the second dose. The CDR3 holds 10 amino acids from the cysteine to the phenylalanine. The only DNA kept is the CDR3, 30 bases in frame from the first base. The germline ends are 1 base apart after V is trimmed by 4 bases and J by 6 bases. For CDR1 and CDR2, the germline V gene (reference sequence) lists LNHDA and SQIVND. This entry is derived from a study of T cell responses to AZD1222 COVID-19 vaccine (TCRdb year 2021). In terms of the full investigation: AZD1222 recipients with second doses at about 4 weeks or about 12 weeks were pooled, because spike-specific TCR depth and breadth did not differ between schedules. Trial participants were enrolled by age into subgroups of 18-55, 56-69 and 70-plus years, and about 150, 27 and 61 TCR-sequenced participants, respectively, were included in these subgroups. TCR sequencing was performed for about 250 trial participants, of whom some 200 were given two doses of AZD1222 and approximately 26 were given two doses of MenACWY control vaccine.

The CDR3 regions of human TCRbeta chains were analyzed by immunosequencing. Per the original workflow: TCRs in the repertoires were compared against a reference library of SARS-CoV-2-specific TCRs that had been generated with the MIRA antigen-specificity platform. Breadth meant the fraction of unique TCRs that were SARS-CoV-2-associated, whereas depth meant the fraction of total T cells that were SARS-CoV-2-associated. Using the MIRA data, each spike-specific TCR was assigned both to the spike region to which the TCR was reactive and to a CD4 or CD8 class. Log10-transformed breadth and depth values were compared by one-way ANOVA with Sidak's multiple comparisons tests. The immuneACCESS repertoire file appears here via TCRdb, limited to in-frame rearrangements. These files lack a portion of the clones; in checked studies, under half of the deficit traces to unresolved V genes, and the cause of the others is not known. That table is the source of V, J and clone size, and D and trimming were worked out from the DNA. This sample comprises 150,000 to 200,000 clones, roughly 94% of them detected only once. The leading ten clones occupy 0.64% of the sample.

Paper-wide results and their limitations: Because no day 14 peak-response samples were available, the repertoires could be characterized only after the peak T cell response. In the small 56-69-year group, the increase in depth fell short of significance, most likely because of low power. A significant rise in spike-specific TCR breadth and depth was observed after two AZD1222 doses relative to day 0 and relative to MenACWY recipients. Only a handful of AZD1222 recipients were SARS-CoV-2 seropositive at baseline, limiting conclusions about previously exposed vaccinees. Nearly half of unique spike-specific TCRs reportedly recognized epitopes outside regions mutated in the B.1.351 and B.1.1.7 variants. Participants were mostly white British, with more females than males. The authors suggested clonal diversity may have been underestimated. The whole spike protein was spanned by vaccine-associated CD4 TCRs, and dominant responses were seen in regions 160-218 and 743-854.

This receptor was taken from an adult in good health. This sequence uses TRBV19 and TRBJ2-1, with the identity of the D gene unclear. The source material was peripheral blood, sampled on day 0 of AZD1222 vaccination. The DNA sequence is as follows: TGTGCCAGTAGTAGCAATGAGCAGTTCTTC. This sequence encodes CASSSNEQFF. This CDR3, with the reference TRBV19 and TRBJ2-1 proteins standing in past its ends, gives the full variable domain DGGITQSPKYLFRKEGQNVTLSCEQNLNHDAMYWYRQDPGQGLRLIYYSQIVNDFQKGDIAEGYSVSREKKESFPLTVTSAQKNPTAFYLCASSSNEQFFGPGTRLTVL.